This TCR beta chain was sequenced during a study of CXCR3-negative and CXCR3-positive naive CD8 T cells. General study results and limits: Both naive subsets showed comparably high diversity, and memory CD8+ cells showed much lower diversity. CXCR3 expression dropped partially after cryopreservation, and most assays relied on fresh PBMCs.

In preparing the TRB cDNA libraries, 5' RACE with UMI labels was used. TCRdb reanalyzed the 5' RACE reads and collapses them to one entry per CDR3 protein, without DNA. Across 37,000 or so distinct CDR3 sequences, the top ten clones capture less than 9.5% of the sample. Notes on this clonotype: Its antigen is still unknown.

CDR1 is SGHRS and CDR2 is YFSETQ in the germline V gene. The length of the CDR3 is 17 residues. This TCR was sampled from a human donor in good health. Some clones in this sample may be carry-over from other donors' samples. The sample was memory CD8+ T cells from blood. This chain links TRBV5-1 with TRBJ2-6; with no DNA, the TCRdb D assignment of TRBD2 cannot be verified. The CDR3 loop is CASSPSTLAPGANVLTF.